Listed below are T cell receptor beta chains from one sample, sequenced in a study of blood T cell repertoires in COVID-19. The assay was immunoSEQ multiplex PCR, and TCRdb's table has in-frame clones only and misses some. Of about 270,000 clones in the sample, about 90% were seen once. The sequenced sample was PBMCs or T cells enriched from blood (not recorded which). These receptors came from a young woman with acute COVID-19. CDR3s include the opening cysteine and the closing phenylalanine or tryptophan. A D gene is named only where the DNA matches it firmly. Clone size is not always given. Where it is, it says once, few, many or a class for expanded clones.

>.|TRBJ1-6|.|TRBV14|14
TGTGCCAGCAGCCAATGGACAGAGAATTCACCCCTCCACTTT
CASSQWTENSPLHF
>.|TRBJ1-2|.|TRBV7-9|14
TGTGCCAGCAGCTTAGGGGGACTGAGTTTCGGCTACACCTTC
CASSLGGLSFGYTF
>.|TRBJ2-7|.|TRBV29-1|12
TGCAGCGTTGGAGCGGAAGGTTACGAGCAGTACTTC
CSVGAEGYEQYF
>.|TRBJ2-4|.|TRBV9|16
TGTGCCAGCAGCGTAGGTGTGGGACTTATCAAAAACATTCAGTACTTC
CASSVGVGLIKNIQYF
>TRBD2|TRBJ2-7|.|TRBV19|12
TGTGCCAGTAGTGCCCCTAGCGGCGAGCAGTACTTC
CASSAPSGEQYF
>TRBD2|TRBJ2-3|.|TRBV3-1/TRBV3-2|14
TGTGCCAGCAGCCGTGGGAGGGCCACAGATACGCAGTATTTT
CASSRGRATDTQYF
>TRBD2|TRBJ2-3|once|TRBV28|18
TGTGCCAGCACCCCGGGACTAGCGGGAGGGGCGTGGACAGATACGCAGTATTTT
CASTPGLAGGAWTDTQYF
>TRBD2|TRBJ2-7|.|TRBV9|16
TGTGCCAGCAGCGGGGGGACTAGCGGAGCCTCCTACGAGCAGTACTTC
CASSGGTSGASYEQYF
>TRBD2|TRBJ2-4|.|TRBV27|16
TGTGCCAGCAGTTTGTCTAGCGGGACGGTGTCGTACATTCAGTACTTC
CASSLSSGTVSYIQYF
>TRBD1|TRBJ1-4|.|TRBV5-1|18
TGCGCCAGCAGCTCCGGGACAGGGGAAAGTCTCATTAATGAAAAACTGTTTTTT
CASSSGTGESLINEKLFF
>TRBD1|TRBJ1-4|.|TRBV7-9|15
TGTGCCAGCAGCAAACAGGGGGCGGCTAATGAAAAACTGTTTTTT
CASSKQGAANEKLFF
>.|TRBJ2-1|once|TRBV7-9|16
TGTGCCAGCAGCCCAAACGGAGGGGCGAGGGGCAATGAGCAGTTCTTC
CASSPNGGARGNEQFF
>.|TRBJ1-1|few|TRBV10-3|13
TGTGCCATCAGAGATTCACAGGAAGAAGAAGCTTTCTTT
CAIRDSQEEEAFF
>.|TRBJ2-2|.|TRBV29-1|18
TGCAGCGTTGAAACCTCCACTGGGGTAGCGAGGAACACCGGGGAGCTGTTTTTT
CSVETSTGVARNTGELFF
>TRBD2|TRBJ2-7|.|TRBV4-1|13
TGCGCCAGCAGCCATCCCGGACTAGCGGAGCAGTACTTC
CASSHPGLAEQYF
>TRBD1|TRBJ1-3|.|TRBV15|15
TGTGCCACCAGCAATCCCAGGGGGCCTGGAAACACCATATATTTT
CATSNPRGPGNTIYF
>.|TRBJ2-7|.|TRBV3-1/TRBV3-2|13
TGTGCCAGCAGCCCCGTAGGAGCGCGGGAGCAGTACTTC
CASSPVGAREQYF
>TRBD1|TRBJ1-1|.|TRBV4-1|15
TGCGCCAGCAGCCACCACAGGGGTGAGAACACTGAAGCTTTCTTT
CASSHHRGENTEAFF
>.|TRBJ2-1|.|TRBV4-3|17
TGCGCCAGCAGCCAAGATAATTCAGCGGAAGTTTACAATGAGCAGTTCTTC
CASSQDNSAEVYNEQFF
>TRBD2|TRBJ2-2|.|TRBV10-3|19
TGTGCCATCAGTGAGCCCGGGACTAGCGGGAGGGCGAACACCGGGGAGCTGTTTTTT
CAISEPGTSGRANTGELFF
>TRBD2|TRBJ2-7|few|TRBV7-2|16
TGTGCCAGCAGCTTAGATCGTACTAGCGGGAGGTACGAGCAGTACTTC
CASSLDRTSGRYEQYF
>.|TRBJ2-7|.|TRBV19|15
TGTGCCAGTAGTATGCTTGCGGGTGATACCTACGAGCAGTACTTC
CASSMLAGDTYEQYF
>.|TRBJ2-5|.|TRBV2|13
TGTGCCAGCAGCGCCAGACTTGAGGAGACCCAGTACTTC
CASSARLEETQYF
>.|TRBJ2-3|.|TRBV3-1/TRBV3-2|13
TGTGCCAGCAAGGGAGGTGTTACAGATACGCAGTATTTT
CASKGGVTDTQYF
>TRBD1|TRBJ2-1|.|TRBV4-1|17
TGCGCCAGCAGCCAAGATCAGGGACAGGTAACCTACAATGAGCAGTTCTTC
CASSQDQGQVTYNEQFF
>.|TRBJ1-3|.|TRBV27|14
TGTGCCAGCAGCCCTAGGGGGATCGGAAACACCATATATTTT
CASSPRGIGNTIYF
>.|TRBJ1-2|.|TRBV9|11
TGTGCCAGCAGCGCCCCGTCTGGCTACACCTTC
CASSAPSGYTF
>TRBD1|TRBJ1-2|once|TRBV19|15
TGTGCCAGTAGTACGGCCGGGACAGGATTATATGGCTACACCTTC
CASSTAGTGLYGYTF
>TRBD1|TRBJ1-6|.|TRBV9|15
TGTGCCAGCAGCGTAGAGGACAGGGGAAATTCACCCCTCCACTTT
CASSVEDRGNSPLHF
>.|TRBJ2-7|.|TRBV5-1|15
TGCGCCAGCAGCGCACTATCTAGCTCTGGGCACGAGCAGTACTTC
CASSALSSSGHEQYF
>TRBD2|TRBJ2-1|.|TRBV27|16
TGTGCCAGCAGTTCCGTTGCGGGAGGCGAGAACAATGAGCAGTTCTTC
CASSSVAGGENNEQFF
>TRBD1|TRBJ2-2|.|TRBV18|16
TGTGCCAGCTCACCCCGGACAGGGGTGGGCACCGGGGAGCTGTTTTTT
CASSPRTGVGTGELFF
>TRBD1|TRBJ1-1|.|TRBV28|16
TGTGCCAGCAGTCAATGGACAGGGTCTATGAACACTGAAGCTTTCTTT
CASSQWTGSMNTEAFF
>TRBD2|TRBJ2-3|once|TRBV4-1|16
TGCGCCAGCAGCCAAGATCCTCCGGGGGGGGCAGATACGCAGTATTTT
CASSQDPPGGADTQYF